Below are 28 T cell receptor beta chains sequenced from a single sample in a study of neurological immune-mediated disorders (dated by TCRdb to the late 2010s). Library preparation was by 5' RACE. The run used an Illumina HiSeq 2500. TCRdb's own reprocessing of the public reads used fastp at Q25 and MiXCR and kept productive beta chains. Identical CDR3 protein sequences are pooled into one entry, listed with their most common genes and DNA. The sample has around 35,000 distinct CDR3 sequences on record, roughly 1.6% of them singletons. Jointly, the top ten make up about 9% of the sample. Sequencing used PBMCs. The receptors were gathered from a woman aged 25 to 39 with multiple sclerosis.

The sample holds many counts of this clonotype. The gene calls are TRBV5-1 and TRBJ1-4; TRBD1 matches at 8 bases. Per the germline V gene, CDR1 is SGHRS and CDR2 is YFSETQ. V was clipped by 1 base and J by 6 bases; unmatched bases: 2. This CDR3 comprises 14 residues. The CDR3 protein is CASSLPGGDEKLFF. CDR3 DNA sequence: TGCGCCAGCAGCTTGCCAGGGGGCGATGAAAAACTGTTTTTT.

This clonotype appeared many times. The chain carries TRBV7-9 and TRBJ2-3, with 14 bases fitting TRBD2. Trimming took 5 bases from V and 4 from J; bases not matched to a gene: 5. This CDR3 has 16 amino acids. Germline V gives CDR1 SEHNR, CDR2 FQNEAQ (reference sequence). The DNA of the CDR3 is TGTGCCAGCAGCCCGGGGACTAGCGGGGGCTCAGATACGCAGTATTTT. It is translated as CASSPGTSGGSDTQYF.

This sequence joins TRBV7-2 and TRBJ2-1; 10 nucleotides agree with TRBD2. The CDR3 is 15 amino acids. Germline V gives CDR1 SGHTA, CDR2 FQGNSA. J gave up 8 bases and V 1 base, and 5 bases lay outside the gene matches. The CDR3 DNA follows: TGTGCCAGCAGCTTAGAGATAGCGGGGGGACATGAGCAGTTCTTC. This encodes CASSLEIAGGHEQFF.

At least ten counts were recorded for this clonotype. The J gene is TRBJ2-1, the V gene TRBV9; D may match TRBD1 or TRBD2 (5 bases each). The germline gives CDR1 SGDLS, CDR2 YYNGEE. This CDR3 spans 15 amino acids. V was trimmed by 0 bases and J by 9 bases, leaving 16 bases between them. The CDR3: CASSVDGTRWGEQFF. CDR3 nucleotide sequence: TGTGCCAGCAGCGTAGATGGGACCCGGTGGGGTGAGCAGTTCTTC.

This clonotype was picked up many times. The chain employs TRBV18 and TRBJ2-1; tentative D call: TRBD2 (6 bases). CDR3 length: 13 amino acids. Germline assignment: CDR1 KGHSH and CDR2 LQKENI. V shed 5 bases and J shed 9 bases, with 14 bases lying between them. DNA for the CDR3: TGTGCCAGCTCATCCAAGCGGGCAGGTGAGCAGTTCTTC. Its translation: CASSSKRAGEQFF.

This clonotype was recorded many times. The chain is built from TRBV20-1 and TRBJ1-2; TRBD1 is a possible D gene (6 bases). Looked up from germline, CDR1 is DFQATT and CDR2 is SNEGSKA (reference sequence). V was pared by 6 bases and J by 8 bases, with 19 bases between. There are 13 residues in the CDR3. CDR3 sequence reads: CSAGGRAGAGYTF. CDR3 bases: TGCAGTGCCGGGGGCCGGGCAGGGGCGGGCTACACCTTC.

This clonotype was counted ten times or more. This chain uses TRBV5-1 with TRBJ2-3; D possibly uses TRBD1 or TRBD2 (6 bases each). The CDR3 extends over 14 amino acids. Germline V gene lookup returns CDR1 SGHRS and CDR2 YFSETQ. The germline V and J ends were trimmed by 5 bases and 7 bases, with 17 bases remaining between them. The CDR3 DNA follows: TGCGCCAGCAGGCCGCCCTTGGGGGGCCATACGCAGTATTTT. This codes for CASRPPLGGHTQYF.

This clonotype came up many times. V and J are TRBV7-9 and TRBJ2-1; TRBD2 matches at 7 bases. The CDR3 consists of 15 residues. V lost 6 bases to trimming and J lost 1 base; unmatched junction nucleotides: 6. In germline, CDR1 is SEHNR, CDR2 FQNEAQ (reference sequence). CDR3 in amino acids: CASRHSGASYNEQFF. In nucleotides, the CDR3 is TGTGCCAGCAGACACAGCGGGGCTTCCTACAATGAGCAGTTCTTC.

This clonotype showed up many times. Here the CDR3 reads CSAVAGASSYEQYF. CDR3 DNA: TGCAGTGCTGTAGCGGGGGCTAGCTCCTACGAGCAGTACTTC. This chain links TRBV20-1 with TRBJ2-7; 9 bases map to TRBD2. The V segment lost 5 bases and the J segment 0 bases; nucleotides outside the gene matches: 5. Germline V gene sequence: CDR1 DFQATT, CDR2 SNEGSKA (reference sequence). The CDR3 sequence is 14 residues long.

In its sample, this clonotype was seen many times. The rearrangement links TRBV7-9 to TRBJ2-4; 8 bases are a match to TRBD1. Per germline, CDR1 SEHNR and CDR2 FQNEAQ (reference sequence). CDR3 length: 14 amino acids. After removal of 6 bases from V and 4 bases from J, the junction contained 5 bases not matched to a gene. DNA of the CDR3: TGTGCCAGCAGTAACTGGGACAGGAAAAACATTCAGTACTTC. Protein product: CASSNWDRKNIQYF.

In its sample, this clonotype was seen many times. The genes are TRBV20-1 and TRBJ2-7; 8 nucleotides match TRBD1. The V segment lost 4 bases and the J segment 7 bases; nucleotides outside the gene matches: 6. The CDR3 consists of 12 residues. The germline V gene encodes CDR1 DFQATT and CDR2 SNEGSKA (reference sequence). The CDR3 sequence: CSAIRGLREQYF. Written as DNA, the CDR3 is TGCAGTGCTATCAGGGGGCTGCGGGAGCAGTACTTC.

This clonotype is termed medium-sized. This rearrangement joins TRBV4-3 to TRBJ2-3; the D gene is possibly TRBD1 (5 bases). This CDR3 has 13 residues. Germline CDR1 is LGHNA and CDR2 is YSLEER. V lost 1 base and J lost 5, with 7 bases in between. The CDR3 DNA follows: TGCGCCAGCAGCCAAGCAGGGTTAGATACGCAGTATTTT. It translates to CASSQAGLDTQYF.

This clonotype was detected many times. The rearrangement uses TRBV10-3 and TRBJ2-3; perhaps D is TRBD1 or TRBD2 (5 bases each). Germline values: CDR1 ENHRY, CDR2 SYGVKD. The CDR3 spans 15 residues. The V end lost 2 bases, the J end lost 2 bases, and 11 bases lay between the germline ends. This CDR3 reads CAISEPGGTTDTQYF. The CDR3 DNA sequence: TGTGCCATCAGTGAGCCCGGTGGGACCACAGATACGCAGTATTTT.

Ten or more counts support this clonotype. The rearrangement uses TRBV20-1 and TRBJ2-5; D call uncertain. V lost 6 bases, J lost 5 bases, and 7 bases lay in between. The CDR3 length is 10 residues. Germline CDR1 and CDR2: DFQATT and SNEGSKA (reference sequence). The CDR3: CSASSETQYF. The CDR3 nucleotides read TGCAGTGCGTCGTCGGAGACCCAGTACTTC.

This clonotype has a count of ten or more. For the CDR3, the DNA is TGTGCCAGCAGCGCCGGGACAGGGAGGGGTAGTTCCTACGAGCAGTACTTC. It is translated as CASSAGTGRGSSYEQYF. This chain joins TRBV7-6 and TRBJ2-7; 9 nucleotides match TRBD1. Trimming cost V 5 bases and J 1 base; bases outside gene matches: 12. This CDR3 has 17 residues. The germline CDR1 and CDR2 sequences are SGHVS and FNYEAQ.

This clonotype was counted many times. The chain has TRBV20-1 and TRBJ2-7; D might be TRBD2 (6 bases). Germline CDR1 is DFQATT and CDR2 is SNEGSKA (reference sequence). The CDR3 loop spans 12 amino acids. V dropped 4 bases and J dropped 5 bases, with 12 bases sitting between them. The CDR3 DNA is TGCAGTGCTACCGACGGGACTGACGAGCAGTACTTC. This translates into CSATDGTDEQYF.

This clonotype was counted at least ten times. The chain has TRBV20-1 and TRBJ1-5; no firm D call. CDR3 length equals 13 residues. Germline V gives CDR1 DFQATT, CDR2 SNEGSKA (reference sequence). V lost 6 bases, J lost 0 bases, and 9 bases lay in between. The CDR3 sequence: CSAWTDSNQPQHF. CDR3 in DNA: TGCAGTGCCTGGACGGATAGCAATCAGCCCCAGCATTTT.

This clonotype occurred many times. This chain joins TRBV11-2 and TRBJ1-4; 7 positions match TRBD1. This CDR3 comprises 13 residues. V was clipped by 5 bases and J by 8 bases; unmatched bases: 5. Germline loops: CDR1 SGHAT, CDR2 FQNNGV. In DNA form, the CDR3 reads TGTGCCAGCAGCCGACAGGGAGGCGAAAAACTGTTTTTT. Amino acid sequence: CASSRQGGEKLFF.

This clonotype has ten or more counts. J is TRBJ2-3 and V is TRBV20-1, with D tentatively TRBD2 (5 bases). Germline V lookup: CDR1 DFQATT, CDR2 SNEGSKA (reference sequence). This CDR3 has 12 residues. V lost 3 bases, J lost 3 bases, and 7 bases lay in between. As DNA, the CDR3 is TGCAGTGCTAGCACTAGTACAGATACGCAGTATTTT. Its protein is CSASTSTDTQYF.

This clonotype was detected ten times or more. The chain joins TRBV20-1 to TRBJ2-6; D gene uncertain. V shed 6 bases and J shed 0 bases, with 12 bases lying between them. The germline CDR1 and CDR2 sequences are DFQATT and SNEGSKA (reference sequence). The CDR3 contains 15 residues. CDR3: CSARAHDSGANVLTF. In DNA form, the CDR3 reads TGCAGTGCCCGGGCCCACGACTCTGGGGCCAACGTCCTGACTTTC.

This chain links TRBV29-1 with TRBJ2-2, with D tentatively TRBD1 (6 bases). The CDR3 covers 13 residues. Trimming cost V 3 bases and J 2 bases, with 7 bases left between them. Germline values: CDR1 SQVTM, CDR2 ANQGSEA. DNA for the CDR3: TGCAGCGTTGACAGGGGCAACACCGGGGAGCTGTTTTTT. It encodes CSVDRGNTGELFF.

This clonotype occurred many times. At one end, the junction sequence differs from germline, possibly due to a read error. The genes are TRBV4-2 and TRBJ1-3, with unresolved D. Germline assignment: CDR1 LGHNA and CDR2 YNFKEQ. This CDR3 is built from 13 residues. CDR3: CASSHASANTIYF. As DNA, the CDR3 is TGTGCCAGCAGCCACGCGTCTGCAAACACCATATATTTT.

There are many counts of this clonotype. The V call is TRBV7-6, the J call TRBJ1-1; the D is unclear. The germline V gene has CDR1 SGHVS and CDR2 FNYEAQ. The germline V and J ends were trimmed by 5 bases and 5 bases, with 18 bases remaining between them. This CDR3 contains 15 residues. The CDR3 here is CASSPEYPGWTEAFF. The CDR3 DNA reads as TGTGCCAGCAGCCCCGAGTACCCGGGATGGACTGAAGCTTTCTTT. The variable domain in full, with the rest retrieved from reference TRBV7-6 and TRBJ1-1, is GAGVSQSPRYKVTKRGQDVALRCDPISGHVSLYWYRQALGQGPEFLTYFNYEAQQDKSGLPNDRFSAERPEGSISTLTIQRTEQRDSAMYRCASSPEYPGWTEAFFGQGTRLTVV.

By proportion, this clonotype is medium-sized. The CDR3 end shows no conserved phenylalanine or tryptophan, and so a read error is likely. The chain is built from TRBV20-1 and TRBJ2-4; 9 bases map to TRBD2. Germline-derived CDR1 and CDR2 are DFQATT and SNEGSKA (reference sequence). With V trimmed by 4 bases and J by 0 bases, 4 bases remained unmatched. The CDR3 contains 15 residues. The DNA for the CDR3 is TGCAGTGCTACTAGCGGGGCCATAGCCAAAAACATTCAGTACGGC. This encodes CSATSGAIAKNIQYG.

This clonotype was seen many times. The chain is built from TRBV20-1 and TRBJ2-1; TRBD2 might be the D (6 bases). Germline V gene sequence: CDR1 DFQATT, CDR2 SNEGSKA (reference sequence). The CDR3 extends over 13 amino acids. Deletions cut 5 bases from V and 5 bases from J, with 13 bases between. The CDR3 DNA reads TGCAGTGCTCAAACCGGGGGTCACAATGAGCAGTTCTTC. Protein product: CSAQTGGHNEQFF.

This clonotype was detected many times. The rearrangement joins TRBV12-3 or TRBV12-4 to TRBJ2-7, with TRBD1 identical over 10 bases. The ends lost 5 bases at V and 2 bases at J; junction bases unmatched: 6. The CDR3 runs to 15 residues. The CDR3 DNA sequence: TGTGCCAGCAGTCCCCGGGACAGGGGAACCTACGAGCAGTACTTC. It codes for CASSPRDRGTYEQYF.

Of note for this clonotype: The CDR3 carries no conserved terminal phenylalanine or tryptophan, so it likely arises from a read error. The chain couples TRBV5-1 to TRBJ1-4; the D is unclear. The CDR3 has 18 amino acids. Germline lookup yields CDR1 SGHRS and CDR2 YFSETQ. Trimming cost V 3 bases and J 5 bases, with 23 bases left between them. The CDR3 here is CASSSVGSQILSNEKLFC. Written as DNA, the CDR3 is TGCGCCAGCAGCTCCGTGGGCAGTCAAATTCTGTCGAATGAAAAACTGTTTTGT.

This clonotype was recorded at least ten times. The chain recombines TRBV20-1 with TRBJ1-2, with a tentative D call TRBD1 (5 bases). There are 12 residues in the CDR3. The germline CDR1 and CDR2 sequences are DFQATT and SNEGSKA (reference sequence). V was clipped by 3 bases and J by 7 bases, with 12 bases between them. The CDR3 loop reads CSASTGSGGYTF. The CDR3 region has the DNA TGCAGTGCTAGTACAGGTTCGGGTGGCTACACCTTC.